The clone carrying this TCR beta chain showed up many times. Stated time point: patch test 2, 6 weeks after DPC sensitization. This sample's treatment: therapeutic diphenylcyclopropenone sensitization with weekly scalp DPC. CDR1 and CDR2 (germline): MNHNY, SVGAGI (reference sequence). The CDR3 length is 19 residues. V dropped 2 bases and J dropped 4 bases, with 26 bases sitting between them. Each CDR3 protein is one row after TCRdb ran MiXCR on the RACE reads. This sample has over 100,000 distinct CDR3 sequences, with more than 7% found just once. This entry belongs to a study of human T cells and chemical hapten exposure.

The chain has TRBV6-6 and TRBJ2-5, with D perhaps TRBD1 or TRBD2 (7 bases each). This sequence was found in a woman in her thirties or forties with alopecia areata. Some clones in this sample may be carry-over from other donors' samples. This specimen consisted of whole blood, obtained in connection with sensitization to the hapten diphenylcyclopropenone (DPC). The DNA of the CDR3 is TGTGCCAGCAGTTACCCTAGACAGGGAGGGTTTAGGTGGCCAGAGACCCAGTACTTC. Amino acids: CASSYPRQGGFRWPETQYF.